One and the same sample provided the 18 T cell receptor beta chains below, sequenced in a study of molecular identifiers for immune sequencing clone quantification. TCRdb passed the PCR reads through MiXCR, listing each CDR3 protein once. Found here are approximately 500,000 distinct CDR3 sequences, about a fifth of them singletons; the top ten hold more than 0.8%. The sequenced material came from naive CD8+ T cells from blood, with Jurkat cell RNA spiked in. Subset of the sample: FACS-sorted CD8+CD4-CCR7+CD45RA+ naive T cells. These receptors came from a human donor in good health. Some libraries in this study had Jurkat cell RNA spiked in.

This clonotype was observed at least ten times. CDR3 sequence (DNA): TGTGCCAGCAGCCCTCCCGGGACAGGGAAGAACACTGAAGCTTTCTTT. As protein: CASSPPGTGKNTEAFF. V and J are TRBV5-6 and TRBJ1-1; 9 nucleotides line up with TRBD1. The germline V gene has CDR1 SGHDT and CDR2 YYEEEE. V shed 4 bases and J 1 base; nucleotides not matched to a gene: 8. The CDR3 consists of 16 residues. Based on the CDR3 plus reference TRBV5-6 and TRBJ1-1, the full variable domain is DAGVTQSPTHLIKTRGQQVTLRCSPKSGHDTVSWYQQALGQGPQFIFQYYEEEERQRGNFPDRFSGHQFPNYSSELNVNALLLGDSALYLCASSPPGTGKNTEAFFGQGTRLTVV.

This clonotype was counted a few times. The conserved final phenylalanine or tryptophan is absent from the CDR3, which likely points to a read error. The CDR3 is CSVETPYSYEQYL. The CDR3 nucleotides read TGCAGCGTTGAAACACCTTACTCCTACGAGCAGTACCTC. The chain has TRBV29-1 and TRBJ2-7; D unclear. The CDR3 is 13 amino acids. With 2 bases removed from V and 0 bases from J, the gap between germline ends came to 8 bases. Germline values: CDR1 SQVTM, CDR2 ANQGSEA.

Regarding this clonotype: A much larger clone lies a single base off, so this may be a read error. The rearrangement uses TRBV14 and TRBJ2-2; 12 positions agree with TRBD2. The CDR3 covers 15 residues. In germline, CDR1 is SGHDN, CDR2 FVKESK. CDR3 DNA sequence: TGTGCCTGCAGCCAACTAGCGGGAGGTGCCGGGGAGCTGTTTTTT. Its translation: CACSQLAGGAGELFF.

This chain uses TRBV12-3 or TRBV12-4 with TRBJ1-2, with 7 bases aligning to TRBD1. There are 16 residues in the CDR3. J gave up 2 bases and V 3 bases, and 9 bases lay outside the gene matches. The CDR3 sequence: CASSFTLTGQNYGYTF. The CDR3 DNA is TGTGCCAGCAGTTTCACCTTGACAGGGCAGAACTATGGCTACACCTTC.

As to this clonotype: A clone one base away is much larger, so this may be a read error. Without the conserved terminal phenylalanine or tryptophan, this CDR3 likely stems from a read error. J is TRBJ1-2 and V is TRBV4-3; D is ambiguous. There are 14 residues in the CDR3. Germline CDR1 and CDR2: LGHNA and YSLEER. With 0 bases removed from V and 1 base from J, the gap between germline ends came to 6 bases. This CDR3 is CASSQEGSNYGYTV. The CDR3 region has the DNA TGCGCCAGCAGCCAAGAAGGAAGTAACTATGGCTACACCGTC.

As to this clonotype: The CDR3 ends on some other residue instead of the conserved phenylalanine or tryptophan, so this is likely a read error. V usage is TRBV6-5 and J usage is TRBJ2-3; tentatively, D is TRBD1 (5 bases). The CDR3 is 14 residues long. In germline, CDR1 is MNHEY, CDR2 SVGAGI. The ends were cut back, 6 bases at V and 4 bases at J, with 14 bases in the middle. In DNA form, the CDR3 reads TGTGCCAGCAGAAAGACAGTAAGGGCAGATACGCAGTATTAT. Its translation: CASRKTVRADTQYY.

This clonotype was counted at least ten times. V is TRBV7-9 and J is TRBJ2-1; 8 bases line up with TRBD2. After removal of 5 bases from V and 14 bases from J, the junction contained 11 bases not matched to a gene. Per the germline V gene, CDR1 is SEHNR and CDR2 is FQNEAQ (reference sequence). This CDR3 is 13 amino acids long. This chain's CDR3 is CASSPGGAAGKFF. The CDR3 region has the DNA TGTGCCAGCAGCCCCGGGGGGGCTGCCGGGAAGTTCTTC. The full variable domain, with the rest looked up from reference TRBV7-9 and TRBJ2-1, is DTGVSQNPRHKITKRGQNVTFRCDPISEHNRLYWYRQTLGQGPEFLTYFQNEAQLEKSRLLSDRFSAERPKGSFSTLEIQRTEQGDSAMYLCASSPGGAAGKFFGPGTRLTVL.

The table lists this clonotype with many counts. This chain connects TRBV5-6 to TRBJ2-1; the match to TRBD2 covers 10 bases. Germline CDR1 is SGHDT and CDR2 is YYEEEE. The CDR3 spans 15 residues. The V and J ends lost 2 bases and 1 base, in that order; junction bases with no gene match: 0. The CDR3 DNA follows: TGTGCCAGCAGCTTACTAGCGGGGTCCTACAATGAGCAGTTCTTC. Encoded protein: CASSLLAGSYNEQFF.

With regard to this clonotype: This may arise from a read error, as a much more abundant clone is one base away. The CDR3 bases are TGTGCCAGCAGCGCATTCCCTTCCTCCGGACAGATGAGGTATAGCTACACCTTC. Translated: CASSAFPSSGQMRYSYTF. V is TRBV9 and J is TRBJ1-2; the D gene is possibly TRBD1 (6 bases). Germline V lookup: CDR1 SGDLS, CDR2 YYNGEE. Trimming cost V 3 bases and J 9 bases, with 30 bases left between them. The CDR3 has 18 amino acids.

The chain is built from TRBV28 and TRBJ2-3, with D perhaps assigned TRBD1 or TRBD2 (6 bases each). This CDR3 comprises 16 residues. With 2 bases removed from V and 2 bases from J, the gap between germline ends came to 14 bases. Germline CDR1 reads MDHEN; CDR2 reads SYDVKM. As DNA, the CDR3 is TGTGCCAGCAGTTTAGAGGGGGAGGAACTCACAGATACGCAGTATTTT. Translation gives CASSLEGEELTDTQYF.

The chain links TRBV2 to TRBJ1-1, with D unclear. In germline, CDR1 is SNHLY, CDR2 FYNNEI. The CDR3 runs 12 residues. Trimming cost V 9 bases and J 1 base, with 9 bases left between them. As DNA, the CDR3 is TGTGCCAGGGAACAAGCGAACACTGAAGCTTTCTTT. This codes for CAREQANTEAFF.

This clonotype was counted ten times or more. CDR3 sequence (DNA): TGTGCCAGCAGTTTATTCCCAGCTACTAGCACAGATACGCAGTATTTT. The encoded protein is CASSLFPATSTDTQYF. This chain connects TRBV27 to TRBJ2-3, with D uncertain. CDR1 and CDR2 from the germline V gene are MNHEY and SMNVEV (reference sequence). Trimming took 1 base from V and 0 from J, leaving 11 bases between them. The CDR3 contains 16 residues.

The table lists this clonotype with many counts. The genes are TRBV9 and TRBJ1-4; no clear D. The CDR3 is made up of 17 amino acids. With 0 bases removed from V and 0 bases from J, the gap between germline ends came to 12 bases. CDR1 and CDR2 from the germline V gene are SGDLS and YYNGEE. The CDR3 spells CASSVEQKPTTNEKLFF. DNA for the CDR3: TGTGCCAGCAGCGTAGAGCAGAAACCCACAACTAATGAAAAACTGTTTTTT.

This clonotype was seen a handful of times. V usage is TRBV27 and J usage is TRBJ1-5; maybe TRBD1 (5 bases). CDR1 MNHEY and CDR2 SMNVEV come from the germline V gene (reference sequence). V shed 4 bases and J shed 3 bases, with 16 bases lying between them. The CDR3 spans 16 residues. The CDR3 spells CASSSSPGLPNQPQHF. CDR3 coding DNA: TGTGCCAGCAGTTCCTCCCCGGGACTGCCCAATCAGCCCCAGCATTTT.

The chain carries TRBV20-1 and TRBJ1-1, with 8 bases matching TRBD1. Germline V gene sequence: CDR1 DFQATT, CDR2 SNEGSKA (reference sequence). The V segment lost 1 base and the J segment 4 bases; nucleotides outside the gene matches: 8. The CDR3 consists of 15 residues. The CDR3 DNA reads TGCAGTGCTAGAGTGGAAGGACAGGGAATCACTGAAGCTTTCTTT. This encodes CSARVEGQGITEAFF.

The chain recombines TRBV30 with TRBJ2-7; perhaps TRBD1 as D (5 bases). V lost 3 bases and J 2 bases, leaving 11 bases between the germline ends. The V gene's germline CDR1 is GTSNPN and CDR2 SVGIG (reference sequence). This CDR3 contains 13 residues. CDR3 sequence reads: CAWRPTGTYEQYF. In DNA form, the CDR3 reads TGTGCCTGGAGGCCCACAGGAACCTACGAGCAGTACTTC.

This clonotype has more than one count but fewer than ten. The rearrangement uses TRBV19 and TRBJ2-4; a possible D gene is TRBD1 (5 bases). Germline CDR1 is LNHDA and CDR2 is SQIVND (reference sequence). V was trimmed by 0 bases and J by 7 bases, leaving 13 bases between them. The CDR3 covers 15 residues. CDR3 DNA sequence: TGTGCCAGTAGTATAGATGGCAGGGCCGGGAACATTCAGTACTTC. Protein: CASSIDGRAGNIQYF.

This sequence joins TRBV7-3 and TRBJ2-3; the D gene is possibly TRBD2 (6 bases). The CDR3 sequence is 16 residues long. Germline-derived CDR1 and CDR2 are SGHTA and FQGTGA. V lost 2 bases to trimming and J lost 2 bases, with 14 bases between them. The CDR3 DNA reads as TGTGCCAGCAGCTTATTGGGACTGGCTTACACAGATACGCAGTATTTT. Translation: CASSLLGLAYTDTQYF.